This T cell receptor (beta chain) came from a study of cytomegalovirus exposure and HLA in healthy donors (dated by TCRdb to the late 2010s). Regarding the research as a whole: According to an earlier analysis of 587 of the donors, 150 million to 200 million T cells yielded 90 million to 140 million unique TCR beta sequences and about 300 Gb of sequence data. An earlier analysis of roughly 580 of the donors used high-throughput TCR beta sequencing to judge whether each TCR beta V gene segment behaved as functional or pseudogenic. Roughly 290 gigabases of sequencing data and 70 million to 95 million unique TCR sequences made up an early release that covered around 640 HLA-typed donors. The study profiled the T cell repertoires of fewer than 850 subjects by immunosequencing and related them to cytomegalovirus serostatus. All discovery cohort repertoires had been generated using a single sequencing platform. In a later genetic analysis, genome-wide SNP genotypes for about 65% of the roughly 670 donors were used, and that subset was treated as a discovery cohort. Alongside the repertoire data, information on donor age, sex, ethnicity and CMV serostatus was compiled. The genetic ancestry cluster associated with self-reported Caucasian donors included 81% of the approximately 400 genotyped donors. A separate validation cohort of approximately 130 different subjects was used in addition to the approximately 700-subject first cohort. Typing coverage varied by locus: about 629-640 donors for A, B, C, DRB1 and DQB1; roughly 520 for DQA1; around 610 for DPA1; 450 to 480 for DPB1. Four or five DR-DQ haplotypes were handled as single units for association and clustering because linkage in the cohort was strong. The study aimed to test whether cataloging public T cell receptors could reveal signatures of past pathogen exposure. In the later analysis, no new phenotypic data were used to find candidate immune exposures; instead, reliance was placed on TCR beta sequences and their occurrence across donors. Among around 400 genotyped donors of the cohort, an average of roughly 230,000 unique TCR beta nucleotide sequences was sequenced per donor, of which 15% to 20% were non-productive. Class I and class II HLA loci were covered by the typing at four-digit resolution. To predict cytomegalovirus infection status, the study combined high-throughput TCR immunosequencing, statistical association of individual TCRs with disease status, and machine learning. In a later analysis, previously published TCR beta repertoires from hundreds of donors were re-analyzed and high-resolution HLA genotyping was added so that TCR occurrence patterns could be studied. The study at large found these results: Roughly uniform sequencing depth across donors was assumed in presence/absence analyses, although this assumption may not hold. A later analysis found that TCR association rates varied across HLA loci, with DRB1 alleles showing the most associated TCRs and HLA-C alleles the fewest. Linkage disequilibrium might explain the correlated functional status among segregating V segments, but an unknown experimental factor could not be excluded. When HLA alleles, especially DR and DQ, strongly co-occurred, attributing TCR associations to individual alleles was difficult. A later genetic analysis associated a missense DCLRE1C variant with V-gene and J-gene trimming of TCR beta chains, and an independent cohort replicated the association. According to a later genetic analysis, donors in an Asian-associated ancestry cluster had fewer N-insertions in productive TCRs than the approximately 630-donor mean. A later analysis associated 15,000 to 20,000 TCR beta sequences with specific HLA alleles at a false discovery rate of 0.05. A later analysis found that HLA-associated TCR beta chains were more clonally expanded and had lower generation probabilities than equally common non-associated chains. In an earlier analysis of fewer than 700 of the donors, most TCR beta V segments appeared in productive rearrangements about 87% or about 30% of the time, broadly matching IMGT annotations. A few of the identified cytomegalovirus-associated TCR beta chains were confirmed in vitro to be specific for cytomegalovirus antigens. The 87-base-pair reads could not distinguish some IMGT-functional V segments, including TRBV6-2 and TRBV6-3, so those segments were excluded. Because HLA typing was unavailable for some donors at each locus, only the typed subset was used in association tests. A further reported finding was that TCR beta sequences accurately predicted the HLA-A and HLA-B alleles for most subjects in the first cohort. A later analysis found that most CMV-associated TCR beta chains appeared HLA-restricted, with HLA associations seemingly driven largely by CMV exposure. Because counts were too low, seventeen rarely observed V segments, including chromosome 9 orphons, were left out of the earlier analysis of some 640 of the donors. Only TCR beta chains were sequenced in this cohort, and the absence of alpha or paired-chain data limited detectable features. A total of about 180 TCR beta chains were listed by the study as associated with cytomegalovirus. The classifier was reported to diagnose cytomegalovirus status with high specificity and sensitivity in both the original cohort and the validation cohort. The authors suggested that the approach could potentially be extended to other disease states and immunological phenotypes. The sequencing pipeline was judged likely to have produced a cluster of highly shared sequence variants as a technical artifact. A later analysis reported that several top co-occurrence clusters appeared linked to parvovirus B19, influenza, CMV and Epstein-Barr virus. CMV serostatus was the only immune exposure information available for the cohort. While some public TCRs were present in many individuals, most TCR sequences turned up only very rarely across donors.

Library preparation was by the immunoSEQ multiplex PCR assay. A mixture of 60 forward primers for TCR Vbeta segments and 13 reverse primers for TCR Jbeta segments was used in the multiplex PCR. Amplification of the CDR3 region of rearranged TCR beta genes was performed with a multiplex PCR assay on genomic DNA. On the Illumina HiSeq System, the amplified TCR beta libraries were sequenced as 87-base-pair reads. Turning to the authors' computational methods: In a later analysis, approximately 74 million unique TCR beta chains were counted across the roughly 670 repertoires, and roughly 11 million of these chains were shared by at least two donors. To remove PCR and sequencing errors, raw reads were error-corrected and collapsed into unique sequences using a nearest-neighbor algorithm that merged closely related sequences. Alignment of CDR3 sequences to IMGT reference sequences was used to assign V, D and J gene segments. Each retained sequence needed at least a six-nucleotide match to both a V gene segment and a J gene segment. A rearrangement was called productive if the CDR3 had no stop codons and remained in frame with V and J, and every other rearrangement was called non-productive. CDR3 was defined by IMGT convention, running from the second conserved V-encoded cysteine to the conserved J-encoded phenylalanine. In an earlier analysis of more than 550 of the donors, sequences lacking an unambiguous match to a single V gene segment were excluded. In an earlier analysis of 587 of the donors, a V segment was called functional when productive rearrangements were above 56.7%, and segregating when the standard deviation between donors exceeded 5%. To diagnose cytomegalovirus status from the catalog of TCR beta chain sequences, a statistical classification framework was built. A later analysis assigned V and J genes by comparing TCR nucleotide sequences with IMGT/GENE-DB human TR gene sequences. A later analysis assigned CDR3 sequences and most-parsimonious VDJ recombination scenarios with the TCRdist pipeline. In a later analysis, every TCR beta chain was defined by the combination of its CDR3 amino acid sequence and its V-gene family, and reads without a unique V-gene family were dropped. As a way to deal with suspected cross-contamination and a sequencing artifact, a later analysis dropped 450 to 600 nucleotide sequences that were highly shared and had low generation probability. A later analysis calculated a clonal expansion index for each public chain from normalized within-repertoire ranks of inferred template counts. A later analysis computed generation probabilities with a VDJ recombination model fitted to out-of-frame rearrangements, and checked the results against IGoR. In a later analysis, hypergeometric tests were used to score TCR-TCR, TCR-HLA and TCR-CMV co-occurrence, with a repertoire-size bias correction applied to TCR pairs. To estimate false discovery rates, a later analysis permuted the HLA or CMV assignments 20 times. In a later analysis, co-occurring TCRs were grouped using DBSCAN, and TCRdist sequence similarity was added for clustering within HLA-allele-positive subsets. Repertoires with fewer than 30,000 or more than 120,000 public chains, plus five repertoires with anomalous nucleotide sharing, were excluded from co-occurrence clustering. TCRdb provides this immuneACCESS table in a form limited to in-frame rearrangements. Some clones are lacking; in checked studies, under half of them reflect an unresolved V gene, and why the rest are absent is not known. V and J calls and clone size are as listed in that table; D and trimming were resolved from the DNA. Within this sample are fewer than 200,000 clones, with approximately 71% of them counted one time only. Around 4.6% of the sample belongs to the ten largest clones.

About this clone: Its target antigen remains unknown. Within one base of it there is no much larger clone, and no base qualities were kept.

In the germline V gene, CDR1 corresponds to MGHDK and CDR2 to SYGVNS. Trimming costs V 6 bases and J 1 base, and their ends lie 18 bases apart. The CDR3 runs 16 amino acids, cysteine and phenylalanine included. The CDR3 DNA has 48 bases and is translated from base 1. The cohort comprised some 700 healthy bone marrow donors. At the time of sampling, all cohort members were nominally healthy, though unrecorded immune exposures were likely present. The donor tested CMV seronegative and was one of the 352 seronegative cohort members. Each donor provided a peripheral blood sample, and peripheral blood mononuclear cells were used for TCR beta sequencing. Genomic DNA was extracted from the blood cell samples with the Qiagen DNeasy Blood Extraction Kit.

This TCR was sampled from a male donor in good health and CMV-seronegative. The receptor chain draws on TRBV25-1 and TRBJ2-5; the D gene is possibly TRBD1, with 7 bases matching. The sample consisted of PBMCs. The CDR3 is CASSRGSGGFQETQYF. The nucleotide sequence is TGTGCCAGCAGCCGGGGGTCAGGGGGATTCCAAGAGACCCAGTACTTC. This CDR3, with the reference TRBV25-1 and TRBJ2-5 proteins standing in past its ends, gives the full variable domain EADIYQTPRYLVIGTGKKITLECSQTMGHDKMYWYQQDPGMELHLIHYSYGVNSTEKGDLSSESTVSRIRTEHFPLTLESARPSHTSQYLCASSRGSGGFQETQYFGPGTRLLVL.